This TCR beta chain was identified during a study of T cell responses to AZD1222 COVID-19 vaccine. At the level of the study: Combined were second doses at about 4 or about 12 weeks.

General observations from the study: Targeting of unmutated variant regions was reportedly seen in nearly half of spike-specific TCRs. At 160-218 and 743-854, vaccine-associated CD4 TCRs were dominant, and they spanned spike.

Germline CDR1 reads LNHDA; CDR2 reads SQIVND (reference sequence). V was clipped by 5 bases and J by 5 bases, with 16 bases between them. This CDR3 has 15 amino acids. Comment on this clone: Its target is not known.

This table comes from immunoSEQ multiplex PCR, and its TCRdb copy is limited to in-frame clones, with some not included. The table has 150,000 to 200,000 clones, 90% seen once. The gene calls are TRBV19 and TRBJ2-1; D remains ambiguous. This TCR was sampled from an adult in good health. The sequenced sample was peripheral blood, obtained on day 0 of AZD1222 vaccination. CDR3 coding DNA: TGTGCCAGTAGTCCGACCTGGGCGGAGAACAATGAGCAGTTCTTC. It encodes CASSPTWAENNEQFF.